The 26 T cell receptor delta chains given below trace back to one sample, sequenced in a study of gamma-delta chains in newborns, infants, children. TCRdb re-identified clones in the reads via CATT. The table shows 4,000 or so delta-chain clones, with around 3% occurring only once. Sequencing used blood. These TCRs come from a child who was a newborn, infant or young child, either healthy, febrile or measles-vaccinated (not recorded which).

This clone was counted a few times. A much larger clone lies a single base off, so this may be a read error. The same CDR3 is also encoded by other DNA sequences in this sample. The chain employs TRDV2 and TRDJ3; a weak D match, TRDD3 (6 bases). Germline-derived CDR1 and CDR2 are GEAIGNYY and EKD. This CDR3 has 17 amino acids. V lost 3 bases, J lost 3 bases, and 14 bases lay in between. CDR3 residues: CACDPVTGNWDTRQMFF. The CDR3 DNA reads TGTGCCTGTGACCCAGTTACTGGGAACTGGGACACCCGACAGATGTTTTTC.

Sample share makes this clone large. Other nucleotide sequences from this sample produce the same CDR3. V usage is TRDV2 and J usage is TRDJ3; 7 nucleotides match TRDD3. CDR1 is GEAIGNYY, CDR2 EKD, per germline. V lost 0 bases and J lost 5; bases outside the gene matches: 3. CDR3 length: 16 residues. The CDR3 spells CACDTVGYRDTRQMFF. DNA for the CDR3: TGTGCCTGTGACACCGTGGGATACCGGGACACCCGACAGATGTTTTTC.

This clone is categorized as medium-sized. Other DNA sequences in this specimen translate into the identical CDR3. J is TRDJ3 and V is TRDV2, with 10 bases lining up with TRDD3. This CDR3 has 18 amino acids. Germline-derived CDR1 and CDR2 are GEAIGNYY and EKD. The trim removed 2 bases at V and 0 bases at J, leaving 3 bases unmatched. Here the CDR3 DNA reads TGTGCCTGTGACATACTGGGGGATTACTCCTGGGACACCCGACAGATGTTTTTC. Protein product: CACDILGDYSWDTRQMFF.

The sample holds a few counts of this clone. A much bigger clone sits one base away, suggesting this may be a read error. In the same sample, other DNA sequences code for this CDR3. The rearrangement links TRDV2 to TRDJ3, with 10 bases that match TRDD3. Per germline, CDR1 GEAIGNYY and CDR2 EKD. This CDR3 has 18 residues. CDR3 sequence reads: CACDTLLGDSWDTRQMFF. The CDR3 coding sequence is TGTGCCTGCGACACCTTACTGGGGGATTCCTGGGACACCCGACAGATGTTTTTC.

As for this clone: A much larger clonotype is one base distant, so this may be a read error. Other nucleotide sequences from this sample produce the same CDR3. The CDR3 coding sequence is TGTGCCTGTGACACTGGGGGATACCGGAGCTCCTGGGACACCCGACAGATGTTTTTC. Protein product: CACDTGGYRSSWDTRQMFF. This rearrangement joins TRDV2 to TRDJ3; 10 bases align to TRDD3. Germline V CDR1 and CDR2: GEAIGNYY, EKD. V shed 1 base, J shed 0 bases, and the junction held 5 bases outside the gene matches. The CDR3 consists of 19 residues.

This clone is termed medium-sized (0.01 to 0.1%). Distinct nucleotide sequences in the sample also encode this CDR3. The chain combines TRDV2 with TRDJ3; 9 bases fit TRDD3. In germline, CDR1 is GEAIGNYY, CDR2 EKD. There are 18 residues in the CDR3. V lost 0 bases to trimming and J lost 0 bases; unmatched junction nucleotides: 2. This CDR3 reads CACDTGGYRSWDTRQMFF. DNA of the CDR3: TGTGCCTGTGACACCGGGGGATACCGCTCCTGGGACACCCGACAGATGTTTTTC.

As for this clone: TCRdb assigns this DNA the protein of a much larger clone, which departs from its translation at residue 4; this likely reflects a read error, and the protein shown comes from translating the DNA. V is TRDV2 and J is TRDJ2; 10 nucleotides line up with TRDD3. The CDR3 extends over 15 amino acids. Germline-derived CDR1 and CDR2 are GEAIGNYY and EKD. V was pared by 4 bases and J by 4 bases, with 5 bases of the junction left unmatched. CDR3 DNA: TGTGCCTGTGAAACCGTGGGGGATACGACAGCACAACTCTTCTTT. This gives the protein CACETVGDTTAQLFF.

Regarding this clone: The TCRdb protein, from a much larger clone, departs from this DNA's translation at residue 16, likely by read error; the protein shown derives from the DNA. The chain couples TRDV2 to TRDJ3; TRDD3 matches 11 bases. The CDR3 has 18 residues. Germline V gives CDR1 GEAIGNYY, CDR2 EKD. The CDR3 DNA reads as TGTGCCTGTGACACTGGGGGATACGCCTCCTGGGACACCCGACAGTTGTTTTTC. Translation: CACDTGGYASWDTRQLFF.

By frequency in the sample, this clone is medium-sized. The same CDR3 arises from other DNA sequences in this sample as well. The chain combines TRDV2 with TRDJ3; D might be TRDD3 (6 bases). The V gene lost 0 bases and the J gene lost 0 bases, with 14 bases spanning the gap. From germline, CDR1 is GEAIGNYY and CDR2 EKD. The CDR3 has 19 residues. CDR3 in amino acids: CACDTWGQTSSWDTRQMFF. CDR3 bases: TGTGCCTGTGACACCTGGGGGCAAACTAGCTCCTGGGACACCCGACAGATGTTTTTC.

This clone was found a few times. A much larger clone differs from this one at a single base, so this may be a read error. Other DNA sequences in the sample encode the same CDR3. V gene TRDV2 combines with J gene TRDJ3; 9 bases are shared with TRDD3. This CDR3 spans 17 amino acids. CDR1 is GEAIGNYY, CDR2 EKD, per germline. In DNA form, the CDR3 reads TGCGCCTGTGACATACTGGGGGACTCCTGGGACACCCGACAGATGTTTTTC. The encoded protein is CACDILGDSWDTRQMFF.

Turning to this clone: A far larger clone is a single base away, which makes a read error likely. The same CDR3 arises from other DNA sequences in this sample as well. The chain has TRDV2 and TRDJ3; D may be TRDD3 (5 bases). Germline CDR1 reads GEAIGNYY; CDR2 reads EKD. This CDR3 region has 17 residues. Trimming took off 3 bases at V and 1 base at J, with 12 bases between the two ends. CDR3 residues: CACDALTGSWDTRQMFF. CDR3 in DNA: TGTGCCTGTGACGCCCTTACTGGTTCCTGGGACACCCGACAGATGTTTTTC.

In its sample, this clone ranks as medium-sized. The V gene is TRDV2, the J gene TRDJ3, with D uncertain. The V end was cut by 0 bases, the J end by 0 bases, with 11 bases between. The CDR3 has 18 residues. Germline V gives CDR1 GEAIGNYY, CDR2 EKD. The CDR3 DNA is TGTGCCTGTGACACCGCGGGGCGGAGCTCCTGGGACACCCGACAGATGTTTTTC. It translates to CACDTAGRSSWDTRQMFF.

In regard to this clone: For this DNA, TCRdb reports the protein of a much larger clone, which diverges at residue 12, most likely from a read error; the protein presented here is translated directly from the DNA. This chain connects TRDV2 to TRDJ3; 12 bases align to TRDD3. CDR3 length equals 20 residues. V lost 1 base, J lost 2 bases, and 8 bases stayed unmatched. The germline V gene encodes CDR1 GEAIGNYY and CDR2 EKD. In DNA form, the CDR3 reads TGTGCCTGTGACACTTACTGGGGGATACCCAGCCCCTGGGACACCCGACAGATGTTTTTC. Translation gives CACDTYWGIPSPWDTRQMFF.

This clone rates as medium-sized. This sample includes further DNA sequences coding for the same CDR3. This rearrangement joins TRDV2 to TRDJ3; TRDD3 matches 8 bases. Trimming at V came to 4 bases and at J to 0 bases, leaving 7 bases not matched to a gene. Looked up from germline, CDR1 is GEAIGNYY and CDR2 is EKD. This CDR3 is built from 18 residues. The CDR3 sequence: CACDLLGASSWDTRQMFF. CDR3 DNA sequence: TGTGCCTGTGATTTACTGGGGGCAAGCTCCTGGGACACCCGACAGATGTTTTTC.

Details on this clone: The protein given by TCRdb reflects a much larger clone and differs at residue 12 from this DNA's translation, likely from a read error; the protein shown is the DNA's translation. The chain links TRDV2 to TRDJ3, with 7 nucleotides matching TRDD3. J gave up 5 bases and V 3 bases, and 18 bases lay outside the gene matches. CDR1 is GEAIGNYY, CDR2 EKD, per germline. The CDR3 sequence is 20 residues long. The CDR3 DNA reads TGTGCCTGTGACCCGATAGAGGCTGGATACGCTGATCGGGACACCCGACAGATGTTTTTC. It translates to CACDPIEAGYADRDTRQMFF.

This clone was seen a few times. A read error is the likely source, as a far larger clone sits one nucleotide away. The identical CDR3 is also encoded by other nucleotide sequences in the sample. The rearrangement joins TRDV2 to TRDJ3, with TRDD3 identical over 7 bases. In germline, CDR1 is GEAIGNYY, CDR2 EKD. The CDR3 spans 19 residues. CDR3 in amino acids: CACDTGGYVPSWDTRQMFF. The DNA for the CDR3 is TGTGCCTGTGACACCGGAGGATACGTTCCCTCCTGGGACACCCGACAAATGTTTTTC.

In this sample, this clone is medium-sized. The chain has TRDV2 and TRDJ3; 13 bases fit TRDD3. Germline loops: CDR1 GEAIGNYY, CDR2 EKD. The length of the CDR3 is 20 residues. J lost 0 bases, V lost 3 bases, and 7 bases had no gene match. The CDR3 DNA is TGTGCCTGTGACGCTACTGGGGGATACGGGAGCTCCTGGGACACCCGACAGATGTTTTTC. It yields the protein CACDATGGYGSSWDTRQMFF.

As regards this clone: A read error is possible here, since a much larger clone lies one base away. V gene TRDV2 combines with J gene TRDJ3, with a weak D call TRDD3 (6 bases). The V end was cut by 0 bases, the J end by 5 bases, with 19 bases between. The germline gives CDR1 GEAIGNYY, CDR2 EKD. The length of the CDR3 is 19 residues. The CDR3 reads CACDTAGAGKSRDTRQMFF. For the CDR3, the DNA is TGTGCCTGTGACACCGCTGGGGCTGGCAAGTCCCGGGACACCCGACAGATGTTTTTC.

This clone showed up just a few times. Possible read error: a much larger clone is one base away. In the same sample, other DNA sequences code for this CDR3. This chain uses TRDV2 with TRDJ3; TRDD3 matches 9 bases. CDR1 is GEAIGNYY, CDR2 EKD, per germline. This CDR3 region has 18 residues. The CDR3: CACDTGGYASWDTRQMFF. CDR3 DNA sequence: TGTGCCTGTGACACTGGGGGATATGCGTCCTGGGATACCCGACAGATGTTTTTC.

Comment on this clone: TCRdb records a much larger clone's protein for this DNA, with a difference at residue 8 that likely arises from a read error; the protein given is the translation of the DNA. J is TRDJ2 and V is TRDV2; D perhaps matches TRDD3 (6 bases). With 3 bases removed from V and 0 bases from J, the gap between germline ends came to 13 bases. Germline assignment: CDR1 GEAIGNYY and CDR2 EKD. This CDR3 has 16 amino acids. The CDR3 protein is CACDGLGNTLTAQLFF. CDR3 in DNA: TGTGCCTGTGACGGTCTGGGGAATACTTTGACAGCACAACTCTTCTTT.

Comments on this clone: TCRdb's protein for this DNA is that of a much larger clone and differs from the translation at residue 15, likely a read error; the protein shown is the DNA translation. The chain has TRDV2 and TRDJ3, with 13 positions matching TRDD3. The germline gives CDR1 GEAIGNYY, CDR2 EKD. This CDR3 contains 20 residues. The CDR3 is CACDTYWGIRSSWDARQMFF. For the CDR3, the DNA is TGTGCCTGTGACACCTACTGGGGGATACGTTCCTCCTGGGACGCCCGACAGATGTTTTTC.

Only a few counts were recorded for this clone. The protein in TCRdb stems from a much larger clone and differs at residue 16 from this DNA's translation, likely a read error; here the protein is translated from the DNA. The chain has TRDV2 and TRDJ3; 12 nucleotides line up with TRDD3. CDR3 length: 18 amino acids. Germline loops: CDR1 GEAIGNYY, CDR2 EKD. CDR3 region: CACDTGGYRSWDTRQVFF. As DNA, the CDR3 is TGTGCCTGTGATACTGGGGGATACCGCTCCTGGGACACCCGACAGGTGTTTTTC.

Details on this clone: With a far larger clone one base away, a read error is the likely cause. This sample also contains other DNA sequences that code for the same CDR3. The CDR3 loop reads CACDTLGDTLTAQLFF. CDR3 bases: TGTGCCTGTGACACCTTGGGGGACACTTTGACAGCACAACTCTTCTTT. The rearrangement uses TRDV2 and TRDJ2; 7 bases map to TRDD3. CDR3 size: 16 residues. Looked up from germline, CDR1 is GEAIGNYY and CDR2 is EKD. J was trimmed by 0 bases and V by 0 bases; bases with no gene match: 3.

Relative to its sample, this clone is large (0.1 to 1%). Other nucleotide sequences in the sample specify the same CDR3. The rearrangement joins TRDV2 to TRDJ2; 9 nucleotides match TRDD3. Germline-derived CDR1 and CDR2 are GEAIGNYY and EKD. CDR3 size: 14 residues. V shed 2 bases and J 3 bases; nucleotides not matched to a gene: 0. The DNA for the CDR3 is TGTGCCTGTGACAACTGGGGGATGACAGCACAACTCTTCTTT. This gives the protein CACDNWGMTAQLFF.

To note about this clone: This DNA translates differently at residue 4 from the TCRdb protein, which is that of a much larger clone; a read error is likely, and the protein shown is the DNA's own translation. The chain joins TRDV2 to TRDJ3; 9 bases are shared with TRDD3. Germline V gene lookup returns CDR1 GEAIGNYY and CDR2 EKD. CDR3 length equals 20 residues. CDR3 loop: CACGTVGTGGDSWDTRQMFF. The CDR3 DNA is TGTGCCTGTGGCACCGTCGGTACTGGGGGAGACTCCTGGGACACCCGACAGATGTTTTTC.

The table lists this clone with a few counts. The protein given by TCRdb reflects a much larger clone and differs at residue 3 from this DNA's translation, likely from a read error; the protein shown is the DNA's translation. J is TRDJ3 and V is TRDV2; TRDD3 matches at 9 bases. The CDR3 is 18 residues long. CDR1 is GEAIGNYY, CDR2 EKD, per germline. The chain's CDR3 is CAWDTVLGDSWDTRQMFF. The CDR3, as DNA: TGTGCCTGGGACACCGTACTGGGGGACTCCTGGGACACCCGACAGATGTTTTTC.